These 13 T cell receptor beta chains were all obtained from the same sample, sequenced in a study of T cells in Graves' hyperthyroidism and ophthalmopathy. Amplified TCR beta CDR3 regions came from RNA transcripts. Initially, a first-round RT-PCR of the TCR CDR3 employed the HTBI primer set. MiXCR, run by TCRdb on the multiplex PCR reads, gives a single entry per CDR3 protein. Of approximately 600,000 distinct CDR3 sequences in the sample, approximately 14% were seen once. Sequencing was carried out using blood. These receptors originate from a woman aged 40-49 years with Graves' ophthalmopathy.

CDR3 residues: CASSTPGLAGVRSGPYEQYF. The CDR3, as DNA: TGTGCCAGTAGCACACCCGGACTAGCGGGAGTCAGAAGTGGTCCTTACGAGCAGTACTTC. The rearrangement links TRBV19 to TRBJ2-7; 13 nucleotides agree with TRBD2. Germline CDR1 is LNHDA and CDR2 is SQIVND (reference sequence). This CDR3 is built from 20 residues. The V gene end was trimmed by 6 bases and the J gene end by 4 bases; junction bases not matched to a gene: 21.

The sample holds many counts of this clonotype. This chain connects TRBV28 to TRBJ2-7; D is undetermined. CDR3 length: 13 amino acids. Germline lookup yields CDR1 MDHEN and CDR2 SYDVKM. Deletions cut 10 bases from V and 7 bases from J, with 20 bases between. Here the CDR3 DNA reads TGTGCCACCCAACCCCCCGGACCGCAGGAGCAGTACTTC. This gives the protein CATQPPGPQEQYF.

The V and J genes are TRBV28 and TRBJ1-3; TRBD1 is a possible D gene (6 bases). V was cut by 5 bases and J by 4 bases, with 9 bases left in between. The CDR3 length is 13 residues. Germline CDR1 is MDHEN and CDR2 is SYDVKM. The DNA for the CDR3 is TGTGCCAGCAGTCGACAGGCCGGAAACACCATATATTTT. The encoded protein is CASSRQAGNTIYF.

This clonotype was counted ten times or more. The J gene is TRBJ1-2, the V gene TRBV7-8, with 7 bases matching TRBD1. Germline V CDR1 and CDR2: SGHVS, FQNEAQ. The CDR3 contains 18 residues. V shed 3 bases and J 5 bases; nucleotides not matched to a gene: 18. CDR3 region: CASSFWGQSSHLTYGYTF. The CDR3 DNA follows: TGTGCCAGCAGCTTTTGGGGACAGTCTTCCCATCTGACGTATGGCTACACCTTC.

The chain combines TRBV11-2 with TRBJ2-5; D might be TRBD2 (6 bases). Trimming shortened V by 4 bases and J by 3 bases, and 21 bases separated the two germline ends. Germline V gives CDR1 SGHAT, CDR2 FQNNGV. The CDR3 runs to 17 residues. CDR3 residues: CASSSDPVTSWEETQYF. The CDR3 nucleotides are TGTGCCAGCAGCTCCGATCCAGTGACTAGTTGGGAAGAGACCCAGTACTTC.

The chain carries TRBV6-1 and TRBJ1-1; tentatively, D is TRBD1 (5 bases). V was pared by 9 bases and J by 7 bases, with 27 bases between. The germline gives CDR1 MNHNS, CDR2 SASEGT. This CDR3 contains 16 residues. The CDR3 reads CASRKVGSGDLVEAFF. The CDR3 DNA sequence: TGTGCCAGTCGCAAGGTGGGCAGTGGGGACTTGGTTGAAGCTTTCTTT.

This clonotype has a count of ten or more. The chain combines TRBV27 with TRBJ2-2; D is unresolved. Per the germline V gene, CDR1 is MNHEY and CDR2 is SMNVEV (reference sequence). CDR3 length: 15 residues. The V end lost 5 bases, the J end lost 1 base, and 11 bases lay between the germline ends. The CDR3 bases are TGTGCCAGCAGTCCATGGACGGGGAACACCGGGGAGCTGTTTTTT. This sequence encodes CASSPWTGNTGELFF.

This clonotype was seen at least ten times. The rearrangement uses TRBV7-8 and TRBJ2-7; a possible D gene is TRBD1 (5 bases). Deletions cut 2 bases from V and 5 bases from J, with 13 bases between. The CDR3 covers 14 residues. In germline, CDR1 is SGHVS, CDR2 FQNEAQ. The CDR3, as DNA: TGTGCCAGCAGCTTAAGTGGGGCGAACAACGAGCAGTACTTC. Protein product: CASSLSGANNEQYF.

This clonotype has ten or more counts. The chain combines TRBV6-1 with TRBJ2-7; D remains unclear. Germline CDR1 is MNHNS and CDR2 is SASEGT. CDR3 length equals 14 residues. V lost 4 bases and J lost 1, with 11 bases in between. The CDR3 loop reads CASSVSDGSYEQYF. CDR3 bases: TGTGCCAGCAGTGTATCGGACGGTTCCTACGAGCAGTACTTC.

This clonotype ranks as medium-sized. V usage is TRBV6-2 or TRBV6-3 and J usage is TRBJ1-2, with D possibly matching TRBD1 (5 bases). The V gene's germline CDR1 is MNHEY and CDR2 SVGEGT. Trimming stripped 0 bases from V and 4 bases from J, with 18 bases between. There are 17 residues in the CDR3. As DNA, the CDR3 is TGTGCCAGCAGTTACTCGGGAAGGGGCCCTGGAGGCTATGGCTACACCTTC. Its translation: CASSYSGRGPGGYGYTF.

V gene TRBV4-3 combines with J gene TRBJ2-2, with no clear D. Trimming pared 0 bases from V and 6 bases from J, leaving 11 bases between. Germline-derived CDR1 and CDR2 are LGHNA and YSLEER. The CDR3 runs to 15 residues. The CDR3 DNA is TGCGCCAGCAGCCAAGAGGGGAAAGTTTCCGGGGAGCTGTTTTTT. Its translation: CASSQEGKVSGELFF.

This clonotype was found many times. V gene TRBV19 combines with J gene TRBJ2-5, with 10 bases fitting TRBD1. CDR1 and CDR2 from the germline V gene are LNHDA and SQIVND (reference sequence). Trimming cost V 4 bases and J 6 bases; bases outside gene matches: 14. This CDR3 contains 17 residues. CDR3 DNA sequence: TGTGCCAGTAGTAACCGACCGGGACAGGGGACGGCAAAGACCCAGTACTTC. Amino acid sequence: CASSNRPGQGTAKTQYF.

This clonotype was observed a few times. The CDR3 spells CASSPPQPRGNTIYF. CDR3 DNA sequence: TGTGCCAGCTCACCCCCGCAACCAAGGGGAAACACCATATATTTT. This chain uses TRBV18 with TRBJ1-3, with D hard to call. V lost 3 bases, J lost 4 bases, and 13 bases lay in between. This CDR3 is 15 amino acids long. Germline CDR1 KGHSH, CDR2 LQKENI. Looking up the rest from reference TRBV18 and TRBJ1-3 gives the full variable domain: NAGVMQNPRHLVRRRGQEARLRCSPMKGHSHVYWYRQLPEEGLKFMVYLQKENIIDESGMPKERFSAEFPKEGPSILRIQQVVRGDSAAYFCASSPPQPRGNTIYFGEGSWLTVV.